This T cell receptor (beta chain) was retrieved from a study of cytomegalovirus exposure and HLA in healthy donors. Study results and limitations: For most subjects, TCR beta sequences were reported to predict HLA-A and HLA-B alleles with accuracy. According to a later analysis, most TCR beta chains associated with CMV appeared HLA-restricted. Later analysis identified a missense DCLRE1C variant that was linked to TCR beta V- and J-gene trimming.

As concerns this clone: The antigen remains unidentified.

Donors had nominal health at sampling but likely had unrecorded immune exposures. PCR primers comprised 60 Vbeta and 13 Jbeta primers. The data were produced by immunoSEQ multiplex PCR, yet TCRdb's version contains in-frame clones alone and is incomplete. The listing contains some 200,000 clones. The sample consisted of PBMCs. This sequence originates from a man between 25 and 39 years old in good health and CMV-seronegative.

CDR3 loop: CASSNRTGWTGELFF. The DNA for the CDR3 is TGTGCCAGCAGCAACAGAACAGGGTGGACCGGGGAGCTGTTTTTT. The chain recombines TRBV21-1 with TRBJ2-2; TRBD1, the table's D call, lacks a check against the DNA. TRBV21-1 is a pseudogene. This CDR3 is 15 amino acids long.